This T cell receptor (beta chain) was recorded in a study of cytomegalovirus exposure and HLA in healthy donors listed by TCRdb under 2017. A note on the overall study: The 650 to 800 repertoires of the first cohort and the roughly 110 validation repertoires were produced on the same platform, according to a later analysis. The study aimed to test whether signatures of past pathogen exposure could be identified by cataloging public T cell receptors. Along with the roughly 700-subject first cohort, a separate validation cohort of 120 different subjects was used. To predict cytomegalovirus infection status, the study brought together high-throughput TCR immunosequencing, statistical association of individual TCRs with disease status, and machine learning.

Receptor amplification or capture employed the immunoSEQ multiplex PCR assay. The authors processed their data as follows. A statistical classification framework was built to diagnose cytomegalovirus status from the catalog of TCR beta chain sequences. TCRdb provides this immuneACCESS table in a form limited to in-frame rearrangements. Some clones are lacking; in checked studies, under half of them reflect an unresolved V gene, and why the rest are absent is not known. From that table come the V and J calls and clone size; the DNA was used to work out D and trimming. Recorded for this sample are around 160,000 clones; under 95% of them occurred a single time. The ten largest clones represent roughly 3% of the sample. The donors belonged to the validation cohort of approximately 130 subjects, which was separate from the roughly 670-subject first cohort. For this clone: Its cognate antigen has yet to be identified. Within one base of it there is no much larger clone, and no base qualities were kept.

As encoded in the germline V gene, CDR1 is SGHDN while CDR2 is FVKESK. Including the terminal cysteine and phenylalanine, the CDR3 comprises 14 residues. The entry retains the CDR3 DNA only, 42 bases that are in frame from base 1. V sheds 1 base and J sheds 1 base, leaving 7 bases between their ends. Beyond this particular receptor, the publication reports: In vitro tests confirmed that a few of the cytomegalovirus-associated TCR beta chains recognize cytomegalovirus antigens. A later analysis found that TCRs clustered in the first cohort also tended to co-occur in the 120 validation repertoires, with 94% of cluster scores above 0. A later analysis lacked HLA typing for the validation cohort, so it scored co-occurrence in that cohort across all 110 or so repertoires. The classifier was reported to diagnose cytomegalovirus status with high specificity and sensitivity in both the original and validation cohorts. It was suggested by the authors that the approach could potentially be generalized to other disease states and immunological phenotypes. The study listed 164 TCR beta chains as associated with cytomegalovirus. Most TCR sequences were observed very rarely across donors, whereas some public TCRs were present in many individuals.

The sequence derives from a woman aged 18 to 35 in good health and CMV-seropositive. The specimen sequenced was PBMCs. This sequence uses TRBV14 and TRBJ2-5; no D gene is confidently identified. The DNA sequence follows: TGTGCCAGCAGCCAAGGCGTAGCCCAAGAGACCCAGTACTTC. This yields the protein CASSQGVAQETQYF.